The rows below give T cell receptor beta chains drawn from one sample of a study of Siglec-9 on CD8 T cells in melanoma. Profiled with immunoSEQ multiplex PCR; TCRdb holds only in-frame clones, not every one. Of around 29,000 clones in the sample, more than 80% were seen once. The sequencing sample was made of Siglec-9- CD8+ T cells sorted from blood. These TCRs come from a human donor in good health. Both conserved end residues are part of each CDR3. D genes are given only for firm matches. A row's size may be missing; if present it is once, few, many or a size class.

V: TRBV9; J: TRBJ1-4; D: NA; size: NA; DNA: TGTGCCAGCAGCGTAGGGGGTGCAACTAATGAAAAACTGTTTTTT; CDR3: CASSVGGATNEKLFF
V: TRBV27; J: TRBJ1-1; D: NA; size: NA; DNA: TGTGCCAGCAGTTTATTTGGAGGCCCGCCCTCGAACACTGAAGCTTTCTTT; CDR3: CASSLFGGPPSNTEAFF
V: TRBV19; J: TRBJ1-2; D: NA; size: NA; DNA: TGTGCCAGTAGTATAGGCGGCAGGGGAAGGGACGGCTACACCTTC; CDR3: CASSIGGRGRDGYTF
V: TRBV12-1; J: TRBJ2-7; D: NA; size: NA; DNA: TGTGCCAGCAGTCCTCCCGCCAGGGGCTACTACGAGCAGTACTTC; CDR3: CASSPPARGYYEQYF
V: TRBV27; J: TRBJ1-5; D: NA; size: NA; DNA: TGTGCCAGCTCCCCGCGGGGCACCCAACAGCCCCAGCATTTT; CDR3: CASSPRGTQQPQHF
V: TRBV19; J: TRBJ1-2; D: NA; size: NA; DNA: TGTGCCAGTAGTACAGGTTATTCGTTTTTTGGCTACACCTTC; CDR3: CASSTGYSFFGYTF
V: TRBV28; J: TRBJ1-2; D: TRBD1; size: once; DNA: TGTGCCAGCAGTCAGGACAGCGTGACAGGGGGCTACACCTTC; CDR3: CASSQDSVTGGYTF
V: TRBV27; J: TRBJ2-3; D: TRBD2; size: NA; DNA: TGTGCCAGCAGTTTATCGGGGACTAGGACCACAGATACGCAGTATTTT; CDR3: CASSLSGTRTTDTQYF
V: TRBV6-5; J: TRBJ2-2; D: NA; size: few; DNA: TGTGCCAGCAGTTACTCTAGCCGGAACACCGGGGAGCTGTTTTTT; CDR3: CASSYSSRNTGELFF
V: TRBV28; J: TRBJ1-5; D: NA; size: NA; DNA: TGTGCCAGCAGTTTGAATCAGCCCCAGCATTTT; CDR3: CASSLNQPQHF
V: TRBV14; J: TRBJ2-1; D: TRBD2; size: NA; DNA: TGTGCCAGCAGCCAAGATGTGACTAGCGGGAGTTATGAGCAGTTCTTC; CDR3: CASSQDVTSGSYEQFF
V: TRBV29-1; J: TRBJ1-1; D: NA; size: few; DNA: TGCAGCGTTGTCAACGAACGGGTCCCGAACACTGAAGCTTTCTTT; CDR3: CSVVNERVPNTEAFF
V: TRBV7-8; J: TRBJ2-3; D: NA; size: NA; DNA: TGTGCCAGCAGCTTAAGTCCAGGGAACCCAGATACGCAGTATTTT; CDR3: CASSLSPGNPDTQYF
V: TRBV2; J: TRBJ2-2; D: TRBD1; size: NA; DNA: TGTGCCAGCAGTGGCCTGGTTGGGGACAGGAACACCGGGGAGCTGTTTTTT; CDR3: CASSGLVGDRNTGELFF
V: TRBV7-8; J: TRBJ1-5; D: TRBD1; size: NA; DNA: TGTGCCAGCAGCCCCGGACAGGGGCCTGATAGCAATCAGCCCCAGCATTTT; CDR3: CASSPGQGPDSNQPQHF
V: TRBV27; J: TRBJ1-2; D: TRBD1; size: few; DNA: TGTGCCAGCAGCACAGGGGGCTATGGCTACACCTTC; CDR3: CASSTGGYGYTF
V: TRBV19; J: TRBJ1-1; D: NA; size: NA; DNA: TGTGCCAGTAGTATAGGAGAGAACACTGAAGCTTTCTTT; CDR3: CASSIGENTEAFF
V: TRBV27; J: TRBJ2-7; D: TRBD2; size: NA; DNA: TGTGCCAGCAGTTCAGGGACTAGCGGGGCCGGCGAGCAGTACTTC; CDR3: CASSSGTSGAGEQYF
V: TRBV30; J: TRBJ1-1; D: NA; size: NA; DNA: TGTGCCTGGAGTGTAGATGGTGTCTTT; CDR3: CAWSVDGVF
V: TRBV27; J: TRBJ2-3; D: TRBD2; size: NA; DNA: TGTGCCAGCAGTTTAGCGGGAGCTGTCCCAGATACGCAGTATTTT; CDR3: CASSLAGAVPDTQYF
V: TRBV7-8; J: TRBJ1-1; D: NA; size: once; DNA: TGTGCCAGCAGCTTATCCGGAGGCCCGGGGGGCACTGAAGCTTTCTTT; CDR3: CASSLSGGPGGTEAFF
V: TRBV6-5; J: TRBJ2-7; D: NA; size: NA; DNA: TGTGCCAGCAGTTACCACAGGGTTGGCGAGCAGTACTTC; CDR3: CASSYHRVGEQYF
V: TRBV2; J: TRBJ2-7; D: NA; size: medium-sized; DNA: TGTGCCAGCACCCGACAGGATTCCTACGAGCAGTACTTC; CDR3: CASTRQDSYEQYF
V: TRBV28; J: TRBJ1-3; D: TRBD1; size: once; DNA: TGTGCCAGCAGTTACAGGGGGCTTAGAAACACCATATATTTT; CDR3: CASSYRGLRNTIYF
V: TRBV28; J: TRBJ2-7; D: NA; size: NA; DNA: TGTGCCAGCATGATGGCGCGGGGCGGATACGAGCAGTACTTC; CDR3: CASMMARGGYEQYF
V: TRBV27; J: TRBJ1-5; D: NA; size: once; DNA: TGTGCCAGCAGTTGGAGCAATCAGCCCCAGCATTTT; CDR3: CASSWSNQPQHF
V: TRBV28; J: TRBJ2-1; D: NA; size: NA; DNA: TGTGCCAGCAGCCTCGTTGAGCAGTTCTTC; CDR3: CASSLVEQFF
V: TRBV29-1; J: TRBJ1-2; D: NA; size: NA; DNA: TGCAGCGTCGAGGGGCGACCTAACTATGGCTACACCTTC; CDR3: CSVEGRPNYGYTF
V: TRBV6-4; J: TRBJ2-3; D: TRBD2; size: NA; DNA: TGTGCCAGCAGCCCCGTAGCGGGGGGCACAGATACGCAGTATTTT; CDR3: CASSPVAGGTDTQYF
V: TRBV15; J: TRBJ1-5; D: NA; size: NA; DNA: TGTGCCACCAGCAGAGCCAGGGGAGGCCAGCCCCAGCATTTT; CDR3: CATSRARGGQPQHF
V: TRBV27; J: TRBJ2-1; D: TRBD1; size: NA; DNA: TGTGCCAGCAGTTTCAACCCGGACAGGTCTAACAATGAGCAGTTCTTC; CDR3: CASSFNPDRSNNEQFF
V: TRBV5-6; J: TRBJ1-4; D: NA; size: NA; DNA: TGTGCCAGCAGCTTGGGGGTACAGCGTAACAATGAAAAACTGTTTTTT; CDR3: CASSLGVQRNNEKLFF
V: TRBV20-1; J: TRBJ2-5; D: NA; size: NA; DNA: TGCAGTGCTAGAGACGGGAATGAATACTTC; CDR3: CSARDGNEYF
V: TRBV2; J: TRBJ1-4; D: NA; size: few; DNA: TGTGCCAGCAGTGAACAGGGATGGGATGAAAAACTGTTTTTT; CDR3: CASSEQGWDEKLFF
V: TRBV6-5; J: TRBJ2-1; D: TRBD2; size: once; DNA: TGTGCCAGCAGTCCGTTTCGGGGGGACTACAATGAGCAGTTCTTC; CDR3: CASSPFRGDYNEQFF
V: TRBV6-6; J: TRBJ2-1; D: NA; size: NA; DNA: TGTGCCAGCAGTTACTCTGGAGAATACAATGAGCAGTTCTTC; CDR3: CASSYSGEYNEQFF
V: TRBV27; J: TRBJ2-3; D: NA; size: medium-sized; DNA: TGTGCCAGCAGTTTATCGGGCGGTACCGGGGGTACGCAGTATTTT; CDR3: CASSLSGGTGGTQYF
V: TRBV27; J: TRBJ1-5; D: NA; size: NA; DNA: TGTGCCAGCAGTTTTGCACGGGATAGCAATCAGCCCCAGCATTTT; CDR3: CASSFARDSNQPQHF
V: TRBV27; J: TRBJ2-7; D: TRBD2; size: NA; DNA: TGTGCCAGCAGTTTACGTTCCGGGACTAGCCTACAATACGAGCAGTACTTC; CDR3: CASSLRSGTSLQYEQYF
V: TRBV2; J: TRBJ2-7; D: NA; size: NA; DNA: TGTGCCAGCCGGCTGAGGGGCTTTCCCGACTACGAGCAGTACTTC; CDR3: CASRLRGFPDYEQYF
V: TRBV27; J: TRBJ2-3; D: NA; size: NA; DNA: TGTGCCAGCAGTTCAGCTCGGACTGCCACCTTGGTCCTGTATTTT; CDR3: CASSSARTATLVLYF
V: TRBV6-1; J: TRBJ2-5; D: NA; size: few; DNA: TGTGCCAGCAGTGAGGGGATCCGAACAGAGGGTCAAGAGACCCAGTACTTC; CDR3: CASSEGIRTEGQETQYF
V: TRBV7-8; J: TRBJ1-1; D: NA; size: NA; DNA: TGTGCCAGCAGCCTAAGACAGGTCGGTGGCACTGAAGCTTTCTTT; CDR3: CASSLRQVGGTEAFF
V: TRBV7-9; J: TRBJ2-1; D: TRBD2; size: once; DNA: TGTGCCAGCAGCCCTAGACTAGCGGGAGGTTACAATGAGCAGTTCTTC; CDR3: CASSPRLAGGYNEQFF
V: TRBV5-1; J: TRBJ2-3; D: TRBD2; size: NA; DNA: TGCGCCAGCACCGGGGGGACTTTAATCACAGATACGCAGTATTTT; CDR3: CASTGGTLITDTQYF
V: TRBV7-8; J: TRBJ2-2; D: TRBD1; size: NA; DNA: TGTGCCAGCAGCTTAGTTTATAGGGACAGGGTTCCCGGGGAGCTGTTTTTT; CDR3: CASSLVYRDRVPGELFF
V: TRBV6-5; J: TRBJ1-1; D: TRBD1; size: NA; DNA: TGTGCCAGCAGCCCCTGGGGACAGGGCGACACTGAAGCTTTCTTT; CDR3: CASSPWGQGDTEAFF